The following is a T cell receptor beta chain sequence with its context. This clonotype was seen only once. Its recognized antigen is unknown. Base quality data are lacking; no much larger clone is found one base away. A read on its own is weak evidence. These data are taken from a study of T cell repertoires in cytomegalovirus infection (dated by TCRdb to the late 2010s). As for the study more broadly: The peptide stimulations were aimed at well-studied HLA-B-restricted epitopes as well as recently identified HLA-C-restricted CMV epitopes, whose presentation resists viral immunomodulation. Donor HLA type was relevant to the analysis, because carriage of CMV infection together with the matching HLA type was indicated by public TCR beta signatures.

Study-level results and caveats: Carriers of CMV infection plus the relevant HLA type were discriminated by the cumulative frequency of public TCR beta family members in the study cohort and in an independent approximately 340-donor cohort. In the ex vivo response, HLA-C-restricted CMV-specific TCR beta clonotypes were dominant, and in two of eight donors the single most frequent clonotype came from this HLA-C-restricted group.

For sequencing, an Illumina HiSeq 1500 was employed. Clones were called with MiXCR by TCRdb after fastp trimmed the public reads at Q25, and only in-frame beta chains were retained. Here each entry gathers all rows of one CDR3 protein and keeps the most common genes and DNA. The sample contains roughly 920,000 distinct CDR3 sequences, around 30% of them found a single time. The top ten constitute about an eighth of the sample. The treatment or condition label, read with the paper, signifies: in vitro stimulation with specific CMV peptide epitopes to enrich CMV-specific T cells. Source: cultured CD8+ T cells from PBMCs, taken from culture after CMV antigen stimulation. The TCR was taken from a human donor in good health (CMV status not recorded). Some clones in this sample may be carry-over from other donors' samples.

CDR3 sequence: CASSLAPGTRLTEAFF. The sequenced DNA is TGTGCCAGCAGTTTAGCTCCCGGCACTAGGCTCACTGAAGCTTTCTTT. The chain couples TRBV12-3 or TRBV12-4 to TRBJ1-1, with an unclear D gene assignment. Its CDR3 holds 16 amino acids, cysteine through phenylalanine. Here the CDR3 DNA is all that survives: 48 bases in frame from base 1. V loses 0 bases of germline sequence and J loses 4 bases, and the interval between the two ends is 15 bases.